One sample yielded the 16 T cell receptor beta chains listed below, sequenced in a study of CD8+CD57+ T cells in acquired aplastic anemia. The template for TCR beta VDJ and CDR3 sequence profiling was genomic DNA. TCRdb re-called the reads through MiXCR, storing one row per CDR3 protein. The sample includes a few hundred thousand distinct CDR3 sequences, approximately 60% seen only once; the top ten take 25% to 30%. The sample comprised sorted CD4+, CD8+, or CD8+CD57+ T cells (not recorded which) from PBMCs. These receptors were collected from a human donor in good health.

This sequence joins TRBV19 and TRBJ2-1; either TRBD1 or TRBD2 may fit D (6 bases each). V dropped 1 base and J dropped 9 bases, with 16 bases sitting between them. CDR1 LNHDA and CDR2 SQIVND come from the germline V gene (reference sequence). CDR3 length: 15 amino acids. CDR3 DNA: TGTGCCAGTAGTATAGGAAGGGGGGTGAACACTGAGCAGTTCTTC. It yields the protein CASSIGRGVNTEQFF.

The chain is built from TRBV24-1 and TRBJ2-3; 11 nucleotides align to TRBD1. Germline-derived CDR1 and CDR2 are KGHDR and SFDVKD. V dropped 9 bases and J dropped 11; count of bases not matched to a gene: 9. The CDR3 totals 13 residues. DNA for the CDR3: TGTGCCACCGGACAGGGGGCACAGATACGGCAGTATTTT. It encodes CATGQGAQIRQYF.

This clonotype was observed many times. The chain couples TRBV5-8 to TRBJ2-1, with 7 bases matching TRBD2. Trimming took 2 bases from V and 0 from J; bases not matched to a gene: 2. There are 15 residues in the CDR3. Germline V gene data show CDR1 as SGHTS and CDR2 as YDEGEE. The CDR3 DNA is TGTGCCAGCAGCTTCGGCGGGAGCTCCTACAATGAGCAGTTCTTC. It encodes CASSFGGSSYNEQFF.

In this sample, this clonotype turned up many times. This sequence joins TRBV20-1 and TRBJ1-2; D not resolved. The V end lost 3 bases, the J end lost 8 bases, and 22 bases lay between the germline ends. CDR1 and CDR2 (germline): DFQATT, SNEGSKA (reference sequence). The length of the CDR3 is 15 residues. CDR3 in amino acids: CSASGPKDATWGYTF. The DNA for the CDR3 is TGCAGTGCTAGCGGTCCCAAGGACGCTACGTGGGGCTACACCTTC.

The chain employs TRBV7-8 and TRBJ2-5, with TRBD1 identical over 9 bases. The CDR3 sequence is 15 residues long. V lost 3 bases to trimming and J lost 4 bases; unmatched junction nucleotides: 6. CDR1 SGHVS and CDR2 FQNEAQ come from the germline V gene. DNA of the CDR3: TGTGCCAGCAGCTTGGTTAGACAGGGGGTAGAGACCCAGTACTTC. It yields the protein CASSLVRQGVETQYF. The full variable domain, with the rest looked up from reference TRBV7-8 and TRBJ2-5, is GAGVSQSPRYKVAKRGQDVALRCDPISGHVSLFWYQQALGQGPEFLTYFQNEAQLDKSGLPSDRFFAERPEGSVSTLKIQRTQQEDSAVYLCASSLVRQGVETQYFGPGTRLLVL.

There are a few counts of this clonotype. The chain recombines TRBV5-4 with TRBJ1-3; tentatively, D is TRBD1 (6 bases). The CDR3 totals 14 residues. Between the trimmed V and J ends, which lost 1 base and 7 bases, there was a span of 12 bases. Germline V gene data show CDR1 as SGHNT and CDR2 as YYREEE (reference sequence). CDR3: CASSLRGVGNTIYF. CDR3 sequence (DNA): TGTGCCAGCAGCTTGAGGGGGGTCGGGAACACCATATATTTT.

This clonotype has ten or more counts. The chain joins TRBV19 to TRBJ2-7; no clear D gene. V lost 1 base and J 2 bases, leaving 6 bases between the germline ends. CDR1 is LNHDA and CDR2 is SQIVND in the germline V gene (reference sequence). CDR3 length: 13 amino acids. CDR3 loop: CASSIGLAYEQYF. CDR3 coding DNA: TGTGCCAGTAGTATAGGACTGGCCTACGAGCAGTACTTC.

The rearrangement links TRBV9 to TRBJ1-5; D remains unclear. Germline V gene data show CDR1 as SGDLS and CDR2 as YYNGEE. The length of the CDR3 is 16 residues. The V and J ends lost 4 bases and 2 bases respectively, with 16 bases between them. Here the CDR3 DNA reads TGTGCCAGCAGCTTGGGTACAGCGCAAGGCAATCAGCCCCAGCATTTT. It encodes CASSLGTAQGNQPQHF.

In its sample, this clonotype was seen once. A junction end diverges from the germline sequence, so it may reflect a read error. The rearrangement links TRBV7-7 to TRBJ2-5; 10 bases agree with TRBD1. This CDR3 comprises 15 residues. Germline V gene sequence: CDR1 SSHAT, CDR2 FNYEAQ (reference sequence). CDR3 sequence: CASSPGTGVQETQYF. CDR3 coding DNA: TGTGCTAGCAGCCCAGGGACAGGGGTACAAGAGACCCAGTACTTC.

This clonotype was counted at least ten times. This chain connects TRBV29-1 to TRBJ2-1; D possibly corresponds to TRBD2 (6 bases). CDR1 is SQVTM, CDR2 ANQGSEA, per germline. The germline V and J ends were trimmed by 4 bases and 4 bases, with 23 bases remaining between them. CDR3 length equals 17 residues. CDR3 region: CSVVLTGLPETYNEQFF. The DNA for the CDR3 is TGCAGCGTTGTCTTAACGGGACTTCCGGAAACATACAATGAGCAGTTCTTC.

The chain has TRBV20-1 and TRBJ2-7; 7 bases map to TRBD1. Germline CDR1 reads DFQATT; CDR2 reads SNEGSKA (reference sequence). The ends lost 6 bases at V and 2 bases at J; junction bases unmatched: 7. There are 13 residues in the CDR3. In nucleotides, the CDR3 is TGCAGTGCCCAGGGGACAGAAACCTACGAGCAGTACTTC. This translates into CSAQGTETYEQYF.

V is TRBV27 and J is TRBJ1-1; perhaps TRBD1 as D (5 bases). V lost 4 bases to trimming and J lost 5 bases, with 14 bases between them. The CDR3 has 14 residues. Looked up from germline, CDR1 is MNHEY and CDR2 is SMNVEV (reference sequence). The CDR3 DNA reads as TGTGCCAGCAGTTGGCAGGGCTGGGGGACTGAAGCTTTCTTT. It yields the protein CASSWQGWGTEAFF.

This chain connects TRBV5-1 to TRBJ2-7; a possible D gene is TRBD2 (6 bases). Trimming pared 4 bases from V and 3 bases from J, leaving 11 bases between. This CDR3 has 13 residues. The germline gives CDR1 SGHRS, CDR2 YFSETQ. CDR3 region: CASSRRGGYEQYF. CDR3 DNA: TGCGCCAGCAGCCGGAGGGGTGGCTACGAGCAGTACTTC.

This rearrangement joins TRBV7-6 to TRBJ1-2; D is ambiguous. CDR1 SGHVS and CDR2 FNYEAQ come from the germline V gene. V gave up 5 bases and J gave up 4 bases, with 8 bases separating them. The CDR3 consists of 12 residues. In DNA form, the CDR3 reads TGTGCCAGCAGCGACTTAGGCTATGGCTACACCTTC. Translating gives CASSDLGYGYTF. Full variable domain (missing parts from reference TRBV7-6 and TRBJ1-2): GAGVSQSPRYKVTKRGQDVALRCDPISGHVSLYWYRQALGQGPEFLTYFNYEAQQDKSGLPNDRFSAERPEGSISTLTIQRTEQRDSAMYRCASSDLGYGYTFGSGTRLTVV.

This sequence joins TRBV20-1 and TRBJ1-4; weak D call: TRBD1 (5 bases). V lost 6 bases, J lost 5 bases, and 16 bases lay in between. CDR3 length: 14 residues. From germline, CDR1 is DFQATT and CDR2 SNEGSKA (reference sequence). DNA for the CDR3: TGCAGTGCGGCCGACGGGGCGAAAAATGAAAAACTGTTTTTT. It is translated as CSAADGAKNEKLFF.

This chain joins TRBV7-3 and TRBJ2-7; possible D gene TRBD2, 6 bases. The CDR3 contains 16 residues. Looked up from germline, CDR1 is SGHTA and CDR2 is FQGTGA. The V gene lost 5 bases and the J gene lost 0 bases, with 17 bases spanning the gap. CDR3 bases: TGTGCCAGCAGCCCTGGACCGGGACTGAGCTCCTACGAGCAGTACTTC. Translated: CASSPGPGLSSYEQYF.